One and the same sample provided the 25 T cell receptor beta chains below, sequenced in a study of radiotherapy plus CTLA-4 blockade in lung cancer (dated by TCRdb to 2017 to 2018). Library method: the immunoSEQ multiplex PCR assay. Drawn from immuneACCESS, this table holds only the in-frame rearrangements with V and J called that TCRdb kept. Clones are partly lost; checked studies trace under half to an unresolved V gene and leave the rest unexplained. Counted in this sample were about 55,000 clones; 70% to 85% of them appeared once. The top ten hold more than 5.5% of the sample. The source material was peripheral blood, sampled from a patient treated with radiotherapy plus ipilimumab. These receptors were collected from a human donor with non-small cell lung cancer whose response to radiotherapy plus ipilimumab could not be evaluated.

The CDR3 DNA reads TGTGCCACCAGCAGAGAGGACATCCTCCGCACAGATACGCAGTATTTT. Its translation: CATSREDILRTDTQYF. The V gene is TRBV15, the J gene TRBJ2-3; D might be TRBD1 (5 bases). The CDR3 is 16 amino acids. V was shortened by 0 bases and J by 1 base, with 11 bases between the two germline ends. Germline loops: CDR1 LNHNV, CDR2 YYDKDF (reference sequence).

J is TRBJ2-1 and V is TRBV7-6, with 8 nucleotides matching TRBD2. CDR3 length: 15 amino acids. V gave up 0 bases and J gave up 5 bases; unmatched junction bases: 3. Germline V gene data show CDR1 as SGHVS and CDR2 as FNYEAQ. The CDR3 sequence: CASSLAGGANNEQFF. CDR3 nucleotide sequence: TGTGCCAGCAGCTTAGCCGGGGGGGCTAACAATGAGCAGTTCTTC. Using reference TRBV7-6 and TRBJ2-1 for the parts outside the CDR3, the full variable domain is GAGVSQSPRYKVTKRGQDVALRCDPISGHVSLYWYRQALGQGPEFLTYFNYEAQQDKSGLPNDRFSAERPEGSISTLTIQRTEQRDSAMYRCASSLAGGANNEQFFGPGTRLTVL.

On this clone: This CDR3 is also generated by other DNA sequences in the sample. V and J are TRBV19 and TRBJ2-7; 8 bases agree with TRBD2. The V and J ends lost 3 bases and 6 bases, in that order; junction bases with no gene match: 7. Looked up from germline, CDR1 is LNHDA and CDR2 is SQIVND (reference sequence). This CDR3 is built from 14 residues. The CDR3 protein is CASSISRGGGEQYF. As DNA, the CDR3 is TGTGCCAGTAGTATTTCCCGGGGGGGCGGCGAGCAGTACTTC.

With regard to this clone: The junction departs from the called germline gene at one end, perhaps through a read error. The V call is TRBV5-6, the J call TRBJ2-1, with D perhaps TRBD2 (5 bases). The CDR3 sequence is 14 residues long. Germline V gene sequence: CDR1 SGHDT, CDR2 YYEEEE. The CDR3 is CASSLGRTYNEQFF. The CDR3 DNA follows: TGTGCCAGCAGTTTGGGGAGAACGTACAATGAGCAGTTCTTC.

V is TRBV9 and J is TRBJ2-2, with 8 bases identical to TRBD2. The V and J ends lost 4 bases and 5 bases, in that order; junction bases with no gene match: 7. The CDR3 is 15 residues long. Germline CDR1 SGDLS, CDR2 YYNGEE. CDR3 in DNA: TGTGCCAGCAGCCCGGCTACTAGCGGTACCGGGGAGCTGTTTTTT. It translates to CASSPATSGTGELFF.

This clone was seen a single time. The chain carries TRBV28 and TRBJ1-5; unclear D gene. CDR3 length: 12 amino acids. Germline assignment: CDR1 MDHEN and CDR2 SYDVKM. V lost 4 bases to trimming and J lost 8 bases, with 9 bases between them. In DNA, the CDR3 is TGTGCCAGCAGTTCACCCCCGGAGCCCCAGCATTTT. Its translation: CASSSPPEPQHF.

This clone has just one count. The chain is built from TRBV29-1 and TRBJ2-2; 7 bases fit TRBD2. J was trimmed by 2 bases and V by 2 bases; bases with no gene match: 5. Germline V gives CDR1 SQVTM, CDR2 ANQGSEA. This CDR3 comprises 15 residues. CDR3 region: CSVESRAGNTGELFF. The CDR3, as DNA: TGCAGCGTTGAATCTCGAGCGGGAAACACCGGGGAGCTGTTTTTT.

This chain connects TRBV19 to TRBJ1-1; D remains ambiguous. V shed 3 bases and J shed 1 base, with 9 bases lying between them. Germline-derived CDR1 and CDR2 are LNHDA and SQIVND (reference sequence). The CDR3 runs 14 residues. The DNA for the CDR3 is TGTGCCAGTAGTATGTTGTTCGGGAACACTGAAGCTTTCTTT. This gives the protein CASSMLFGNTEAFF.

The gene calls are TRBV29-1 and TRBJ2-5, with D tentatively TRBD2 (6 bases). Deletions cut 6 bases from V and 4 bases from J, with 21 bases between. CDR3 length equals 15 residues. The germline CDR1 and CDR2 sequences are SQVTM and ANQGSEA. DNA for the CDR3: TGCAGCGTACTACTAACGGGCGGGAAGGGAGAGACCCAGTACTTC. The encoded protein is CSVLLTGGKGETQYF.

The J gene is TRBJ2-2, the V gene TRBV7-2; 10 bases line up with TRBD1. V was clipped by 4 bases and J by 8 bases; unmatched bases: 7. Looked up from germline, CDR1 is SGHTA and CDR2 is FQGNSA. CDR3 size: 15 residues. CDR3 amino acids: CASSSTGGASGELFF. In nucleotides, the CDR3 is TGTGCCAGCAGCTCGACAGGGGGCGCGTCTGGGGAGCTGTTTTTT.

V gene TRBV28 combines with J gene TRBJ1-2; tentatively, D is TRBD1 (6 bases). CDR3 size: 13 residues. The V gene's germline CDR1 is MDHEN and CDR2 SYDVKM. Trimming shortened V by 6 bases and J by 8 bases, and 16 bases separated the two germline ends. The DNA for the CDR3 is TGTGCCAGCAGGACCCAATACAGGGAAGGCTACACCTTC. This sequence encodes CASRTQYREGYTF.

V usage is TRBV7-2 and J usage is TRBJ2-7; 7 bases line up with TRBD1. The V and J ends lost 1 base and 0 bases, in that order; junction bases with no gene match: 3. Germline V gene sequence: CDR1 SGHTA, CDR2 FQGNSA. CDR3 length: 15 amino acids. CDR3 protein: CASSLVGDSSYEQYF. DNA for the CDR3: TGTGCCAGCAGCTTAGTGGGGGACAGCTCCTACGAGCAGTACTTC.

The rearrangement links TRBV6-1 to TRBJ2-3; TRBD2 agrees at 8 bases. The CDR3 has 14 residues. The junction had 6 bases not matched to a gene; V was cut back by 8 bases and J by 2 bases. Germline V lookup: CDR1 MNHNS, CDR2 SASEGT. CDR3 region: CASREGGHTDTQYF. Written as DNA, the CDR3 is TGTGCCAGCCGGGAGGGGGGGCACACAGATACGCAGTATTTT.

The chain combines TRBV30 with TRBJ1-2, with a possible D match to TRBD1 (5 bases). There are 14 residues in the CDR3. Germline V gene data show CDR1 as GTSNPN and CDR2 as SVGIG (reference sequence). The V and J ends lost 0 bases and 4 bases respectively, with 12 bases between them. CDR3 sequence reads: CAWSVEMGLYGYTF. The CDR3 DNA sequence: TGTGCCTGGAGTGTAGAAATGGGACTCTATGGCTACACCTTC.

The chain links TRBV5-8 to TRBJ1-2, with D possibly being TRBD1 (6 bases). Trimming cost V 6 bases and J 4 bases, with 16 bases left between them. CDR1 is SGHTS, CDR2 YDEGEE, per germline. The length of the CDR3 is 14 residues. CDR3 residues: CASTQGTGRYGYTF. The CDR3 coding sequence is TGTGCCAGCACCCAGGGGACGGGTCGCTATGGCTACACCTTC. The variable domain in full, with the rest retrieved from reference TRBV5-8 and TRBJ1-2, is EAGVTQSPTHLIKTRGQQATLRCSPISGHTSVYWYQQALGLGLQFLLWYDEGEERNRGNFPPRFSGRQFPNYSSELNVNALELEDSALYLCASTQGTGRYGYTFGSGTRLTVV.

Comment on this clone: Distinct nucleotide sequences in the sample also encode this CDR3. The chain is built from TRBV21-1 and TRBJ2-7; TRBD2, the table's D call, was not compared with the DNA. TRBV21-1 is a pseudogene locus. CDR3 length: 15 residues. Here the CDR3 reads CASSKGTGGSREQYF. DNA of the CDR3: TGTGCCAGCAGCAAGGGAACGGGAGGGAGTCGCGAACAGTACTTC.

As DNA, the CDR3 is TGCGCCAGCAGCTTGGGTTCAGGGGGCTATAATTCACCCCTCCACTTT. Translation gives CASSLGSGGYNSPLHF. The chain couples TRBV5-1 to TRBJ1-6; 7 bases are shared with TRBD1. The CDR3 has 16 amino acids. Per the germline V gene, CDR1 is SGHRS and CDR2 is YFSETQ. The junction had 3 bases not matched to a gene; V was cut back by 0 bases and J by 3 bases. Full variable domain (remainder filled in from reference TRBV5-1 and TRBJ1-6): KAGVTQTPRYLIKTRGQQVTLSCSPISGHRSVSWYQQTPGQGLQFLFEYFSETQRNKGNFPGRFSGRQFSNSRSEMNVSTLELGDSALYLCASSLGSGGYNSPLHFGNGTRLTVT.

The chain employs TRBV19 and TRBJ1-2; the D gene is possibly TRBD1 (6 bases). The CDR3 covers 15 residues. CDR1 is LNHDA and CDR2 is SQIVND in the germline V gene (reference sequence). Trimming took off 7 bases at V and 1 base at J, with 16 bases between the two ends. The CDR3 spells CASNQNAGVNYGYTF. The CDR3 DNA follows: TGTGCCAGTAACCAAAACGCAGGGGTTAACTATGGCTACACCTTC.

The chain couples TRBV18 to TRBJ1-6; 7 bases are shared with TRBD1. CDR1 is KGHSH and CDR2 is LQKENI in the germline V gene. J lost 7 bases, V lost 5 bases, and 5 bases had no gene match. CDR3 length equals 14 residues. This CDR3 is CASSSRDRNSPLHF. The DNA for the CDR3 is TGTGCCAGCTCATCCCGGGACAGAAATTCACCCCTCCACTTT.

The chain combines TRBV28 with TRBJ2-7, with TRBD2 as a possible D gene (5 bases). Germline V lookup: CDR1 MDHEN, CDR2 SYDVKM. CDR3 length: 14 amino acids. Trimming took 5 bases from V and 8 from J, leaving 19 bases between them. CDR3 protein: CASSTRGGLRKQYF. The CDR3 nucleotides read TGTGCCAGCAGTACCCGGGGTGGCCTGCGAAAGCAGTACTTC.

The chain joins TRBV9 to TRBJ2-1; 7 nucleotides line up with TRBD2. The ends lost 1 base at V and 2 bases at J; junction bases unmatched: 6. In germline, CDR1 is SGDLS, CDR2 YYNGEE. The CDR3 sequence is 16 residues long. CDR3 sequence: CASSVWSGGTYNEQFF. The CDR3 DNA follows: TGTGCCAGCAGCGTATGGTCGGGGGGTACCTACAATGAGCAGTTCTTC. The whole variable domain, filled in from reference TRBV9 and TRBJ2-1, reads DSGVTQTPKHLITATGQRVTLRCSPRSGDLSVYWYQQSLDQGLQFLIQYYNGEERAKGNILERFSAQQFPDLHSELNLSSLELGDSALYFCASSVWSGGTYNEQFFGPGTRLTVL.

In its sample, this clone was seen a few times. The J gene is TRBJ2-7, the V gene TRBV28; TRBD1 agrees at 11 bases. The CDR3 loop spans 15 amino acids. Germline CDR1 MDHEN, CDR2 SYDVKM. V trimming: 5 bases; J trimming: 7 bases; junction bases outside the gene matches: 10. CDR3 region: CASSTLGQGAREQYF. As DNA, the CDR3 is TGTGCCAGCAGTACCCTCGGACAGGGGGCGCGGGAGCAGTACTTC.

Only a few counts were recorded for this clone. The rearrangement links TRBV19 to TRBJ2-6; no definite D call. The germline V gene has CDR1 LNHDA and CDR2 SQIVND (reference sequence). Trimming removed 7 bases from V and 0 bases from J, with 10 bases in between. The CDR3 loop spans 15 amino acids. CDR3 amino acids: CASTSTGSGANVLTF. DNA of the CDR3: TGTGCCAGTACCTCCACGGGCTCTGGGGCCAACGTCCTGACTTTC.

J is TRBJ2-5 and V is TRBV6-1; 7 bases fit TRBD2. The CDR3 is 14 amino acids. V trimming: 7 bases; J trimming: 4 bases; junction bases outside the gene matches: 9. Germline V gene sequence: CDR1 MNHNS, CDR2 SASEGT. The CDR3, as DNA: TGTGCCAGCATGGGGGGGGGAGTAGCAGAGACCCAGTACTTC. Protein sequence: CASMGGGVAETQYF.

A few counts support this clone. The chain has TRBV10-1 and TRBJ2-7; 9 nucleotides line up with TRBD1. V lost 0 bases, J lost 6 bases, and 6 bases stayed unmatched. Germline V gene sequence: CDR1 WNHNN, CDR2 SYGVQD (reference sequence). This CDR3 contains 15 residues. DNA for the CDR3: TGCGCCAGCAGTGAGTCGCGGACAGGGGTTCGCGAGCAGTACTTC. This gives the protein CASSESRTGVREQYF.